These T cell receptor beta chains were read from a single sample in a study of OX40 agonist ivuxolimab in advanced cancers. Measured with immunoSEQ multiplex PCR; TCRdb has only the in-frame clones, and not every one. The sample yields almost 20,000 clones, about 90% seen once. The sample consisted of CD4+ or CD8+ T cells sorted from blood, taken in a trial of the OX40 agonist ivuxolimab. The receptor set was obtained from an adult with an advanced solid tumor such as melanoma, head and neck, liver or kidney cancer. The CDR3 runs from the conserved cysteine through the conserved F or W. D genes are given only for firm matches. The size of a clone is reported for some rows only, either as once, few or many, or as a class for expanded clones.

J gene: TRBJ2-3
clone size: once
D gene: -
V gene: TRBV7-9
CDR3 protein: CASSPIIAEDTQYF
CDR3 DNA: TGTGCCAGCAGCCCCATAATAGCGGAGGATACGCAGTATTTT

J gene: TRBJ2-3
clone size: -
D gene: TRBD2
V gene: TRBV10-1
CDR3 protein: CASSRLAGGPDTQYF
CDR3 DNA: TGCGCCAGCAGTCGACTAGCGGGAGGCCCAGATACGCAGTATTTT

J gene: TRBJ2-5
clone size: -
D gene: -
V gene: TRBV7-7
CDR3 protein: CASSLNSRGQETQYF
CDR3 DNA: TGTGCTAGCAGCTTAAACAGTAGGGGCCAAGAGACCCAGTACTTC

J gene: TRBJ2-2
clone size: large
D gene: -
V gene: TRBV15
CDR3 protein: CATGPGHGDTGELFF
CDR3 DNA: TGTGCCACCGGTCCCGGTCATGGGGACACCGGGGAGCTGTTTTTT

J gene: TRBJ1-4
clone size: few
D gene: TRBD1
V gene: TRBV18
CDR3 protein: CASSPGTGVNEKLFF
CDR3 DNA: TGTGCCAGCTCACCAGGGACAGGTGTCAATGAAAAACTGTTTTTT

J gene: TRBJ1-2
clone size: once
D gene: TRBD1
V gene: TRBV7-9
CDR3 protein: CASSFRGTELNSYGYTF
CDR3 DNA: TGTGCCAGCAGCTTCCGTGGGACAGAGCTGAACTCCTATGGCTACACCTTC

J gene: TRBJ2-5
clone size: -
D gene: -
V gene: TRBV2
CDR3 protein: CASSRDFEETQYF
CDR3 DNA: TGTGCCAGCAGCCGGGACTTTGAAGAGACCCAGTACTTC

J gene: TRBJ2-3
clone size: -
D gene: -
V gene: TRBV5-1
CDR3 protein: CASSLGPLSTDTQYF
CDR3 DNA: TGCGCCAGCAGCTTGGGTCCGCTTAGCACAGATACGCAGTATTTT

J gene: TRBJ1-5
clone size: -
D gene: -
V gene: TRBV5-3
CDR3 protein: CARSFPEPQHF
CDR3 DNA: TGTGCCAGAAGCTTTCCGGAGCCCCAGCATTTT

J gene: TRBJ2-5
clone size: -
D gene: -
V gene: TRBV19
CDR3 protein: CASSISGSSETQYF
CDR3 DNA: TGTGCCAGTAGTATAAGCGGCAGTTCGGAGACCCAGTACTTC

J gene: TRBJ1-5
clone size: -
D gene: -
V gene: TRBV2
CDR3 protein: CASTLNPSNQPQHF
CDR3 DNA: TGTGCCAGCACGCTCAACCCGAGCAATCAGCCCCAGCATTTT

J gene: TRBJ1-2
clone size: -
D gene: -
V gene: TRBV27
CDR3 protein: CASSLGHNYGYTF
CDR3 DNA: TGTGCCAGCAGTTTAGGGCACAACTATGGCTACACCTTC

J gene: TRBJ1-6
clone size: -
D gene: TRBD1
V gene: TRBV30
CDR3 protein: CASSRPGGNSPLHF
CDR3 DNA: TGTGCCAGCTCCAGGCCAGGGGGGAATTCACCCCTCCACTTT

J gene: TRBJ2-7
clone size: -
D gene: -
V gene: TRBV18
CDR3 protein: CASSALLGYEQYF
CDR3 DNA: TGTGCCAGCTCAGCCCTATTGGGATACGAGCAGTACTTC

J gene: TRBJ2-2
clone size: -
D gene: TRBD2
V gene: TRBV14
CDR3 protein: CASSQEFPLAGVTGELFF
CDR3 DNA: TGTGCCAGCAGCCAAGAATTTCCGCTAGCGGGAGTCACCGGGGAGCTGTTTTTT

J gene: TRBJ2-5
clone size: -
D gene: -
V gene: TRBV27
CDR3 protein: CASRPGQGRGETQYF
CDR3 DNA: TGTGCCAGCAGACCGGGGCAGGGCCGCGGAGAGACCCAGTACTTC

J gene: TRBJ2-1
clone size: -
D gene: TRBD2
V gene: TRBV27
CDR3 protein: CSSGRGIYNEQFF
CDR3 DNA: TGTTCGAGCGGGAGGGGTATCTACAATGAGCAGTTCTTC

J gene: TRBJ2-7
clone size: -
D gene: -
V gene: TRBV2
CDR3 protein: CASRRSPGKEWEQYF
CDR3 DNA: TGTGCCAGCAGGCGATCTCCCGGGAAGGAATGGGAGCAGTACTTC

J gene: TRBJ1-2
clone size: -
D gene: -
V gene: TRBV29-1
CDR3 protein: CSVEENYGYTF
CDR3 DNA: TGCAGCGTTGAGGAGAACTATGGCTACACCTTC

J gene: TRBJ2-1
clone size: -
D gene: TRBD2
V gene: TRBV27
CDR3 protein: CASNLAGAIGEQFF
CDR3 DNA: TGTGCCAGCAACCTAGCGGGGGCTATTGGTGAGCAGTTCTTC